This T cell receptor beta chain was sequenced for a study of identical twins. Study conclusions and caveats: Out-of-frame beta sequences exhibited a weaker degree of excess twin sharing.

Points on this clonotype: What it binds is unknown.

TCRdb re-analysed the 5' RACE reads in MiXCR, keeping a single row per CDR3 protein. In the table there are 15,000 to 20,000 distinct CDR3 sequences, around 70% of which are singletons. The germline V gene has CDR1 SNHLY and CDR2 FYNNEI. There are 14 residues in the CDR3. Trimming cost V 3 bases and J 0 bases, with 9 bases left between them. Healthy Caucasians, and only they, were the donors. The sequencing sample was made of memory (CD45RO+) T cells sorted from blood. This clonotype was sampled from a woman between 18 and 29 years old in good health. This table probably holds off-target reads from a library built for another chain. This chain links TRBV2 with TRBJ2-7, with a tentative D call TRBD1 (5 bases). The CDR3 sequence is CASSETESSYEQYF. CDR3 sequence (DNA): TGTGCCAGCAGTGAGACAGAGAGCTCCTACGAGCAGTACTTC.